The 16 T cell receptor beta chains in this list originate from one sample, sequenced in a study of cytomegalovirus exposure and HLA in healthy donors. This PCR relied on a set of 60 Vbeta primers and 13 Jbeta primers. The data were produced by immunoSEQ multiplex PCR, yet TCRdb's version contains in-frame clones alone and is incomplete. Here the sample spans more than 150,000 clones, roughly 77% being singletons. Source material: PBMCs. The source is a woman aged 40 to 50 in good health and CMV-seropositive.

The chain has TRBV5-1 and TRBJ2-2, with 7 bases matching TRBD2. The germline V gene has CDR1 SGHRS and CDR2 YFSETQ. The CDR3 sequence is 15 residues long. V lost 1 base and J lost 5; bases outside the gene matches: 5. The CDR3: CASSLWEGGTGELFF. The CDR3 DNA reads TGCGCCAGCAGCTTGTGGGAGGGTGGAACCGGGGAGCTGTTTTTT.

This chain connects TRBV19 to TRBJ2-1; 15 bases map to TRBD2. V lost 5 bases, J lost 4 bases, and 6 bases stayed unmatched. This CDR3 comprises 17 residues. Per the germline V gene, CDR1 is LNHDA and CDR2 is SQIVND (reference sequence). The CDR3 sequence is CASSPRTSGRGYNEQFF. The CDR3 DNA follows: TGTGCCAGTAGTCCCCGGACTAGCGGGAGGGGTTACAATGAGCAGTTCTTC.

The chain couples TRBV12-5 to TRBJ2-1, with D hard to call. The germline V gene encodes CDR1 LGHNT and CDR2 FRNRAP. The CDR3 contains 13 residues. V dropped 7 bases and J dropped 0 bases, with 7 bases sitting between them. Here the CDR3 DNA reads TGTGCTAGTGCCTTCTACTCCTACAATGAGCAGTTCTTC. It specifies CASAFYSYNEQFF.

V and J are TRBV2 and TRBJ2-3; 12 positions match TRBD2. The CDR3 is 19 residues long. Germline V gene sequence: CDR1 SNHLY, CDR2 FYNNEI. Trimming at V came to 6 bases and at J to 0 bases, leaving 13 bases not matched to a gene. Written as DNA, the CDR3 is TGTGCCAGCAGGTGCCTCCCGGGACTAGCGGGTCCTAGCACAGATACGCAGTATTTT. Amino acids: CASRCLPGLAGPSTDTQYF.

V gene TRBV6-5 combines with J gene TRBJ1-5, with a tentative D call TRBD1 (6 bases). The germline V and J ends were trimmed by 10 bases and 2 bases, with 15 bases remaining between them. Germline V gives CDR1 MNHEY, CDR2 SVGAGI. The CDR3 is made up of 14 amino acids. The CDR3 nucleotides read TGTGCCAACTACAGGGCTTCACGCAATCAGCCCCAGCATTTT. Translated, it gives CANYRASRNQPQHF.

V and J are TRBV7-3 and TRBJ2-2, with 15 bases lining up with TRBD2. The CDR3 is 19 amino acids. Germline CDR1 is SGHTA and CDR2 is FQGTGA. The junction had 10 bases not matched to a gene; V was cut back by 1 base and J by 7 bases. The CDR3 DNA reads as TGTGCCAGCAGCTTAAGACAGGGGACTAGCGGGAGGCAAATCGGGGAGCTGTTTTTT. Translated, it gives CASSLRQGTSGRQIGELFF. Drawing the rest from reference TRBV7-3 and TRBJ2-2, the complete variable domain is GAGVSQTPSNKVTEKGKYVELRCDPISGHTALYWYRQSLGQGPEFLIYFQGTGAADDSGLPNDRFFAVRPEGSVSTLKIQRTERGDSAVYLCASSLRQGTSGRQIGELFFGEGSRLTVL.

This clone was seen a few times. The chain links TRBV7-2 to TRBJ1-5, with no clear D. The CDR3 contains 14 residues. Trimming removed 5 bases from V and 5 bases from J, with 13 bases in between. The germline CDR1 and CDR2 sequences are SGHTA and FQGNSA. CDR3 in amino acids: CASSPEVFHQPQHF. For the CDR3, the DNA is TGTGCCAGCAGCCCTGAGGTGTTCCATCAGCCCCAGCATTTT.

V is TRBV7-4 and J is TRBJ2-4; 7 bases agree with TRBD1. The V segment lost 8 bases and the J segment 0 bases; nucleotides outside the gene matches: 10. CDR1 and CDR2 from the germline V gene are SGHVT and SQSDAQ. This CDR3 contains 16 residues. This chain's CDR3 is CASGRGQKLAKNIQYF. The CDR3 nucleotides read TGTGCCAGCGGACGGGGACAGAAACTAGCCAAAAACATTCAGTACTTC.

The J gene is TRBJ2-5, the V gene TRBV9; the D gene is possibly TRBD2 (6 bases). This CDR3 comprises 16 residues. Germline assignment: CDR1 SGDLS and CDR2 YYNGEE. V was trimmed by 1 base and J by 5 bases, leaving 18 bases between them. The chain's CDR3 is CASSVLTGGAWETQYF. In DNA form, the CDR3 reads TGTGCCAGCAGCGTACTGACCGGGGGAGCGTGGGAGACCCAGTACTTC.

V gene TRBV14 combines with J gene TRBJ2-6; D unresolved. V was cut by 4 bases and J by 4 bases, with 11 bases left in between. Germline V CDR1 and CDR2: SGHDN, FVKESK. The CDR3 length is 15 residues. CDR3 in amino acids: CASSRDLPGANVLTF. The CDR3 region has the DNA TGTGCCAGCAGCCGCGATCTACCAGGGGCCAACGTCCTGACTTTC.

In its sample, this clone was seen a few times. The genes are TRBV5-4 and TRBJ2-7, with 8 bases fitting TRBD2. This CDR3 is built from 15 residues. V was pared by 4 bases and J by 0 bases, with 6 bases of the junction left unmatched. Germline V gene sequence: CDR1 SGHNT, CDR2 YYREEE (reference sequence). The DNA of the CDR3 is TGTGCCAGCAGCGCTCAGCGGGAGCCCTCCTACGAGCAGTACTTC. Protein product: CASSAQREPSYEQYF.

The table lists this clone with a count of one. The genes are TRBV7-9 and TRBJ2-1, with D possibly TRBD1 on 6 matching bases. The CDR3 length is 17 residues. Trimming shortened V by 5 bases and J by 0 bases, and 17 bases separated the two germline ends. Looked up from germline, CDR1 is SEHNR and CDR2 is FQNEAQ (reference sequence). The CDR3 nucleotides are TGTGCCAGCAGCACAGGGTCGACTACTCTCTCCTACAATGAGCAGTTCTTC. Amino acids: CASSTGSTTLSYNEQFF.

The V gene is TRBV18, the J gene TRBJ2-7; 7 bases are shared with TRBD1. The trim removed 6 bases at V and 6 bases at J, leaving 5 bases unmatched. This CDR3 comprises 12 residues. Germline V CDR1 and CDR2: KGHSH, LQKENI. The CDR3 sequence is CASSPTGSEQYF. The CDR3 nucleotides read TGTGCCAGCTCCCCGACAGGGAGCGAGCAGTACTTC.

The CDR3 sequence is CAISEPRVSRQGAQGYGYTF. The CDR3 DNA follows: TGTGCCATCAGTGAGCCGCGCGTATCTAGACAGGGGGCGCAAGGCTATGGCTACACCTTC. The chain uses TRBV10-3 and TRBJ1-2; 10 positions agree with TRBD1. CDR3 length: 20 amino acids. V was clipped by 2 bases and J by 4 bases; unmatched bases: 19. Germline V CDR1 and CDR2: ENHRY, SYGVKD.

The chain has TRBV28 and TRBJ2-1; 7 bases align to TRBD1. Germline loops: CDR1 MDHEN, CDR2 SYDVKM. V dropped 6 bases and J dropped 3; count of bases not matched to a gene: 8. The CDR3 totals 15 residues. The CDR3 is CASRPGTAVYNEQFF. CDR3 DNA: TGTGCCAGCAGACCCGGGACAGCCGTCTACAATGAGCAGTTCTTC.

The chain links TRBV11-1 to TRBJ2-6; D may be TRBD2 (5 bases). Between the trimmed V and J ends, which lost 5 bases and 1 base, there was a span of 15 bases. The CDR3 extends over 17 amino acids. Germline loops: CDR1 SGHAT, CDR2 FQDESV (reference sequence). CDR3 loop: CASSRRLLVSGANVLTF. The CDR3 DNA is TGTGCCAGCAGCCGGCGCCTACTAGTTTCTGGGGCCAACGTCCTGACTTTC.